This T cell receptor beta chain was sequenced for a study of beta chain features in type 1 diabetes. V was trimmed by 3 bases and J by 2 bases, leaving 16 bases between them. The CDR3 runs 16 residues. Germline V gene data show CDR1 as GTSNPN and CDR2 as SVGIG (reference sequence). Every donor provided one heparinised blood draw, which averaged approximately 120 mL. Every bit of the isolated RNA underwent reverse transcription, so sequencing read expressed TCRB transcripts. Libraries were prepared by immunoSEQ multiplex PCR; TCRdb keeps only in-frame clonotypes and omits some of them. The table shows under 350,000 clones, with around an eighth occurring only once. Overall study findings and caveats: The naive, central memory and Treg TCRB repertoires of patients appeared to be more similar to one another than those of healthy donors. A moderate, significant TCRB CDR3 shortening appeared in type 1 diabetes across four CD4+ subsets. When VDJ junctions were examined, type 1 diabetes patients showed fewer insertions and more deletions.

A few counts support this clone. Its target is unknown. The chain uses TRBV30 and TRBJ2-2; D possibly corresponds to TRBD2 (6 bases). The sequence was obtained from a man aged 30 to 39 with type 1 diabetes. Input material: naive CD4+ T cells from blood. The CDR3 DNA sequence: TGTGCCTGGAGGCTGCCTGGGGGGTTTAACACCGGGGAGCTGTTTTTT. This translates into CAWRLPGGFNTGELFF.